The 29 T cell receptor beta chains presented below share a single source sample, sequenced in a study of T cell responses to AZD1222 COVID-19 vaccine. Libraries were prepared by immunoSEQ multiplex PCR; TCRdb keeps only in-frame clonotypes and omits some of them. The profile covers 100,000 to 120,000 clones, with 88% appearing a single time and 1.6% taken by the ten largest. The sequencing here drew on peripheral blood, taken on day 0 of AZD1222 vaccination. All receptors derive from an adult in good health.

The chain employs TRBV5-6 and TRBJ2-7; TRBD2 matches 10 bases. V was clipped by 4 bases and J by 0 bases; unmatched bases: 7. The length of the CDR3 is 16 residues. CDR1 is SGHDT, CDR2 YYEEEE, per germline. The CDR3 DNA sequence: TGTGCCAGCAGCATTTTAACTAGCGGGGTCTCCTACGAGCAGTACTTC. It is translated as CASSILTSGVSYEQYF.

The chain joins TRBV30 to TRBJ2-5; 8 nucleotides agree with TRBD1. V lost 2 bases, J lost 2 bases, and 7 bases stayed unmatched. Germline values: CDR1 GTSNPN, CDR2 SVGIG (reference sequence). The CDR3 runs to 15 residues. The CDR3 region has the DNA TGTGCCTGGAGTCGGGACAGGATCATACAAGAGACCCAGTACTTC. Protein product: CAWSRDRIIQETQYF.

The chain recombines TRBV15 with TRBJ1-4, with a tentative D call TRBD1 (5 bases). The CDR3 is made up of 18 amino acids. Trimming removed 1 base from V and 0 bases from J, with 15 bases in between. Per the germline V gene, CDR1 is LNHNV and CDR2 is YYDKDF (reference sequence). The CDR3 coding sequence is TGTGCCACCAGCAGAGTTCCCTTTCAGACAGCAACTAATGAAAAACTGTTTTTT. Translating gives CATSRVPFQTATNEKLFF.

This clone was seen a single time. The CDR3 protein is CATSRAGHSPLHF. For the CDR3, the DNA is TGTGCCACCAGCCGGGCCGGCCATTCACCCCTCCACTTT. V gene TRBV15 combines with J gene TRBJ1-6; D remains unclear. Germline values: CDR1 LNHNV, CDR2 YYDKDF (reference sequence). The CDR3 length is 13 residues. Trimming took off 5 bases at V and 8 bases at J, with 10 bases between the two ends. The variable domain in full, completed from reference TRBV15 and TRBJ1-6, reads DAMVIQNPRYQVTQFGKPVTLSCSQTLNHNVMYWYQQKSSQAPKLLFHYYDKDFNNEADTPDNFQSRRPNTSFCFLDIRSPGLGDTAMYLCATSRAGHSPLHFGNGTRLTVT.

This clone turned up a few times. This sequence joins TRBV18 and TRBJ2-2, with D perhaps given as TRBD1 or TRBD2 (5 bases each). CDR1 is KGHSH and CDR2 is LQKENI in the germline V gene. The germline V and J ends were trimmed by 6 bases and 2 bases, with 10 bases remaining between them. The CDR3 consists of 14 residues. CDR3: CASSWDGNTGELFF. The CDR3 nucleotides read TGTGCCAGCTCCTGGGACGGTAACACCGGGGAGCTGTTTTTT.

This chain uses TRBV30 with TRBJ2-7; D may match TRBD1 or TRBD2 (6 bases each). This CDR3 region has 12 residues. Trimming stripped 8 bases from V and 2 bases from J, with 13 bases between. Germline assignment: CDR1 GTSNPN and CDR2 SVGIG (reference sequence). The CDR3, as DNA: TGTGCCGGAGGGACACAAACCTACGAGCAGTACTTC. Protein product: CAGGTQTYEQYF.

This rearrangement joins TRBV6-5 to TRBJ1-1, with TRBD1 as a possible D gene (6 bases). The V gene lost 6 bases and the J gene lost 11 bases, with 13 bases spanning the gap. The germline V gene has CDR1 MNHEY and CDR2 SVGAGI. CDR3 size: 11 residues. DNA of the CDR3: TGTGCCAGCAGAATGGACAGAGAGGCTTTCTTT. This gives the protein CASRMDREAFF.

Only one count was recorded for this clone. This chain uses TRBV10-1 with TRBJ2-7; D uncertain. Germline V gives CDR1 WNHNN, CDR2 SYGVQD (reference sequence). This CDR3 spans 15 amino acids. V lost 4 bases and J lost 0, with 13 bases in between. CDR3 in amino acids: CASSGGGSGSYEQYF. The CDR3 DNA reads TGCGCCAGCAGTGGTGGCGGTTCTGGCTCCTACGAGCAGTACTTC.

There are a few counts of this clone. The rearrangement uses TRBV10-3 and TRBJ2-7; unclear D gene. Trimming removed 3 bases from V and 6 bases from J, with 9 bases in between. CDR3 length: 12 residues. Germline CDR1 reads ENHRY; CDR2 reads SYGVKD. The CDR3 DNA sequence: TGTGCCATCAGTGATGGTGCATCCGAGCAGTACTTC. It is translated as CAISDGASEQYF.

The chain joins TRBV30 to TRBJ1-5, with 8 positions matching TRBD1. With 2 bases clipped from V and 7 bases from J, the junction kept 4 bases outside the gene matches. This CDR3 has 13 amino acids. CDR1 is GTSNPN, CDR2 SVGIG, per germline (reference sequence). The CDR3 DNA reads as TGTGCCTGGAGTAAGACAGGGGACCAGCCCCAGCATTTT. Translated: CAWSKTGDQPQHF.

The chain is built from TRBV11-1 and TRBJ1-3; possibly TRBD1 for D (6 bases). The V end was cut by 6 bases, the J end by 3 bases, with 12 bases between. Germline V lookup: CDR1 SGHAT, CDR2 FQDESV (reference sequence). This CDR3 is 14 amino acids long. CDR3 amino acids: CASRAPGDGNTIYF. CDR3 coding DNA: TGTGCCAGCAGGGCGCCAGGGGATGGAAACACCATATATTTT.

The chain joins TRBV2 to TRBJ1-6, with D perhaps TRBD1 (5 bases). The CDR3 totals 13 residues. Looked up from germline, CDR1 is SNHLY and CDR2 is FYNNEI. The germline V and J ends were trimmed by 6 bases and 9 bases, with 12 bases remaining between them. The CDR3: CASSRDELSPLHF. The DNA of the CDR3 is TGTGCCAGCAGCCGGGACGAGCTTTCACCCCTCCACTTT.

This chain links TRBV6-1 with TRBJ1-6; no clear D gene. Between the trimmed V and J ends, which lost 2 bases and 10 bases, there was a span of 15 bases. In germline, CDR1 is MNHNS, CDR2 SASEGT. The CDR3 is made up of 15 amino acids. The CDR3 nucleotides are TGTGCCAGCAGTGAAAGTCGATCCACGGCCTCACCCCTCCACTTT. As protein: CASSESRSTASPLHF.

In DNA, the CDR3 is TGTGCCAGCAGCTCCGATCTTGGGGCGGACGAGCAGTACTTC. The encoded protein is CASSSDLGADEQYF. The V and J genes are TRBV5-6 and TRBJ2-7; D may be TRBD1 (5 bases). The V gene lost 3 bases and the J gene lost 5 bases, with 15 bases spanning the gap. Germline V gene sequence: CDR1 SGHDT, CDR2 YYEEEE. The CDR3 is made up of 14 amino acids.

In its sample, this clone was seen once. The chain combines TRBV4-2 with TRBJ1-1; D call uncertain. Germline V gene lookup returns CDR1 LGHNA and CDR2 YNFKEQ. The V gene lost 1 base and the J gene lost 4 bases, with 19 bases spanning the gap. The CDR3 totals 17 residues. The CDR3 region has the DNA TGTGCCAGCAGCCAAGTTGAGGCGAGGGCGCGAAGCACTGAAGCTTTCTTT. Its protein product is CASSQVEARARSTEAFF.

This clone was found once. This chain connects TRBV19 to TRBJ1-1; a possible D gene is TRBD1 (6 bases). The germline gives CDR1 LNHDA, CDR2 SQIVND (reference sequence). The ends were cut back, 6 bases at V and 1 base at J, with 15 bases in the middle. The CDR3 is made up of 15 amino acids. The CDR3 DNA reads as TGTGCCAGTAGCCTACGGGGGGGCCCGAACACTGAAGCTTTCTTT. This gives the protein CASSLRGGPNTEAFF.

The chain joins TRBV2 to TRBJ2-7, with D possibly matching TRBD1 (6 bases). V gave up 6 bases and J gave up 5 bases, with 23 bases separating them. This CDR3 contains 16 residues. Germline CDR1 reads SNHLY; CDR2 reads FYNNEI. The CDR3 spells CASSPGVGARFDEQYF. As DNA, the CDR3 is TGTGCCAGCAGCCCAGGGGTAGGGGCTAGGTTCGACGAGCAGTACTTC.

CDR3 in amino acids: CASSPNGQNTEAFF. The CDR3 DNA is TGCGCCAGCAGCCCGAACGGACAGAACACTGAAGCTTTCTTT. V is TRBV5-1 and J is TRBJ1-1; possibly TRBD1 for D (5 bases). Trimming shortened V by 4 bases and J by 1 base, and 11 bases separated the two germline ends. The germline V gene encodes CDR1 SGHRS and CDR2 YFSETQ. The CDR3 spans 14 residues. Together with reference TRBV5-1 and TRBJ1-1, the CDR3 gives the full variable domain: KAGVTQTPRYLIKTRGQQVTLSCSPISGHRSVSWYQQTPGQGLQFLFEYFSETQRNKGNFPGRFSGRQFSNSRSEMNVSTLELGDSALYLCASSPNGQNTEAFFGQGTRLTVV.

V and J are TRBV15 and TRBJ2-1; no definite D call. Trimming shortened V by 0 bases and J by 0 bases, and 9 bases separated the two germline ends. There are 16 residues in the CDR3. CDR1 and CDR2 (germline): LNHNV, YYDKDF (reference sequence). CDR3 nucleotide sequence: TGTGCCACCAGCAGAGAAGGCGTGAGCTCCTACAATGAGCAGTTCTTC. It encodes CATSREGVSSYNEQFF.

This chain joins TRBV5-6 and TRBJ1-2, with D maybe TRBD1 (5 bases). Germline V gives CDR1 SGHDT, CDR2 YYEEEE. The CDR3 covers 12 residues. Trimming cost V 1 base and J 7 bases, with 8 bases left between them. DNA of the CDR3: TGTGCCAGCAGCTTGACCGACAGTGGCTACACCTTC. It specifies CASSLTDSGYTF.

This clone was seen just once. As DNA, the CDR3 is TGTGCCTGGGCCGATCAGGGGTTGAACACTGAAGCTTTCTTT. Translating it yields CAWADQGLNTEAFF. This rearrangement joins TRBV30 to TRBJ1-1, with D maybe TRBD1 (6 bases). With 5 bases removed from V and 0 bases from J, the gap between germline ends came to 13 bases. The CDR3 has 14 amino acids. Germline lookup yields CDR1 GTSNPN and CDR2 SVGIG (reference sequence).

In its sample, this clone was seen once. The genes are TRBV30 and TRBJ2-7; D remains ambiguous. The V end was cut by 1 base, the J end by 1 base, with 14 bases between. This CDR3 region has 15 residues. Germline values: CDR1 GTSNPN, CDR2 SVGIG (reference sequence). The CDR3 spells CAWSAPRVASYEQYF. The CDR3 bases are TGTGCCTGGAGTGCCCCTAGGGTGGCGTCCTACGAGCAGTACTTC.

The genes are TRBV2 and TRBJ2-3, with TRBD1 identical over 7 bases. This CDR3 has 14 amino acids. Germline values: CDR1 SNHLY, CDR2 FYNNEI. V shed 10 bases, J shed 2 bases, and the junction held 9 bases outside the gene matches. Written as DNA, the CDR3 is TGTGCCACAAAAGCCGGGACAGCCACAGATACGCAGTATTTT. Its translation: CATKAGTATDTQYF.

The chain has TRBV7-9 and TRBJ1-2; D call uncertain. Germline CDR1 reads SEHNR; CDR2 reads FQNEAQ (reference sequence). This CDR3 region has 14 residues. Trimming removed 1 base from V and 0 bases from J, with 6 bases in between. The CDR3 loop reads CASSLDRSNYGYTF. The CDR3 region has the DNA TGTGCCAGCAGCTTAGACAGATCTAACTATGGCTACACCTTC.

The rearrangement joins TRBV19 to TRBJ2-1; 11 bases are a match to TRBD2. The junction had 4 bases not matched to a gene; V was cut back by 5 bases and J by 4 bases. The CDR3 covers 15 residues. The germline gives CDR1 LNHDA, CDR2 SQIVND (reference sequence). CDR3 in DNA: TGTGCCAGTAGTTATAGCGGGGGGGGTTACAATGAGCAGTTCTTC. Translating it yields CASSYSGGGYNEQFF. Drawing the rest from reference TRBV19 and TRBJ2-1, the complete variable domain is DGGITQSPKYLFRKEGQNVTLSCEQNLNHDAMYWYRQDPGQGLRLIYYSQIVNDFQKGDIAEGYSVSREKKESFPLTVTSAQKNPTAFYLCASSYSGGGYNEQFFGPGTRLTVL.

The gene calls are TRBV6-5 and TRBJ1-4; 8 nucleotides agree with TRBD1. V dropped 6 bases and J dropped 8; count of bases not matched to a gene: 8. The CDR3 contains 14 residues. Germline CDR1 reads MNHEY; CDR2 reads SVGAGI. Here the CDR3 reads CASSGQGLEEKLFF. The CDR3 DNA reads as TGTGCCAGCAGCGGACAGGGCCTAGAAGAAAAACTGTTTTTT.

The chain links TRBV29-1 to TRBJ1-1; D is uncertain. V lost 8 bases and J 1 base, leaving 14 bases between the germline ends. Germline V CDR1 and CDR2: SQVTM, ANQGSEA. The CDR3 spans 13 residues. Here the CDR3 DNA reads TGCAGCTACCGAGGGAGCGCGAACACTGAAGCTTTCTTT. This gives the protein CSYRGSANTEAFF.

This chain uses TRBV15 with TRBJ2-7, with D hard to call. The CDR3 contains 15 residues. The V gene's germline CDR1 is LNHNV and CDR2 YYDKDF (reference sequence). V was shortened by 0 bases and J by 2 bases, with 11 bases between the two germline ends. CDR3 in amino acids: CATSRERVQTYEQYF. In DNA, the CDR3 is TGTGCCACCAGCAGAGAAAGAGTCCAGACCTACGAGCAGTACTTC.

This chain connects TRBV11-2 to TRBJ2-3; no firm D call. This CDR3 region has 15 residues. The germline V gene encodes CDR1 SGHAT and CDR2 FQNNGV. The V and J ends lost 5 bases and 0 bases respectively, with 12 bases between them. CDR3 residues: CASSPDRASTDTQYF. The CDR3, as DNA: TGTGCCAGCAGCCCGGACCGAGCTAGCACAGATACGCAGTATTTT.